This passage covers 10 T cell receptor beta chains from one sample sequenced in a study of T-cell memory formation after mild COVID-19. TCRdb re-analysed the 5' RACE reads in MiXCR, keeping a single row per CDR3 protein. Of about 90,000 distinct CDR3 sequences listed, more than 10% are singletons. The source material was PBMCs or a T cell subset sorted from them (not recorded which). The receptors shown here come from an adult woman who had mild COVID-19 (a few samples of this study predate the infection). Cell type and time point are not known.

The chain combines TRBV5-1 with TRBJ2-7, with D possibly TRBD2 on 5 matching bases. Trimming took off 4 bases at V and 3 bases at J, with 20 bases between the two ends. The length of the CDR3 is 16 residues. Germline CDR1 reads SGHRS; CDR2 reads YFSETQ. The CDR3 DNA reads TGCGCCAGCAGCCTCTTCCGGGAAAAGGGCCACTACGAGCAGTACTTC. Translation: CASSLFREKGHYEQYF.

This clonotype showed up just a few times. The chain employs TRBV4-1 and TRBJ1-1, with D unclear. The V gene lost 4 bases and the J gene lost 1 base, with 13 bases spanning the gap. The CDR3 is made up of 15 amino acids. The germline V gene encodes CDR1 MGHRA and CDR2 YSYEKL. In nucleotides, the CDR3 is TGCGCCAGCAGCCCCCGGATAGGAGAGAACACTGAAGCTTTCTTT. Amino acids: CASSPRIGENTEAFF.

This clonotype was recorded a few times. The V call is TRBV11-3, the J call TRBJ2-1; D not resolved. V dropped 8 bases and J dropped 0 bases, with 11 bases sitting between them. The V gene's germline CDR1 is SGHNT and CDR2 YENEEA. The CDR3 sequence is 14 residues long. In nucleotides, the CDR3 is TGTGCCAGCCGGGCTCGCGGCTCCTACAATGAGCAGTTCTTC. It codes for CASRARGSYNEQFF.

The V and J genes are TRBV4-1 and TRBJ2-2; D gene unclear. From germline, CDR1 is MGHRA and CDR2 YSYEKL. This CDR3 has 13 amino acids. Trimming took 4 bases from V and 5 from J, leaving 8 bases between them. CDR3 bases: TGCGCCAGCAGCCCGGCGCTAACCGGGGAGCTGTTTTTT. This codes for CASSPALTGELFF.

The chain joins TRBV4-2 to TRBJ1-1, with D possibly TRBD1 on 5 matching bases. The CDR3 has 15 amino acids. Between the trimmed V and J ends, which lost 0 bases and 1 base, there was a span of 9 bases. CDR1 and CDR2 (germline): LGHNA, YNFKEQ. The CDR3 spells CASSQDRQGNTEAFF. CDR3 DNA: TGTGCCAGCAGCCAAGATCGGCAGGGGAACACTGAAGCTTTCTTT.

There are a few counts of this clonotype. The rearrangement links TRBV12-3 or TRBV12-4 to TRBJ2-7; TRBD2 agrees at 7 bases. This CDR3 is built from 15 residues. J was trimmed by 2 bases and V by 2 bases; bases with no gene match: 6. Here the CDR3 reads CASSLSGGGTYEQYF. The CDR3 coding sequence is TGTGCCAGCAGTTTATCTGGCGGGGGTACCTACGAGCAGTACTTC.

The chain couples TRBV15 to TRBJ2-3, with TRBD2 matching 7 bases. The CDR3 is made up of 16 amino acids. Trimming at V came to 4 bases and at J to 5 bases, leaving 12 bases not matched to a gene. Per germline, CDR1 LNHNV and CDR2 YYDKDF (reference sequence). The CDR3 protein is CATSTRGRESIDTQYF. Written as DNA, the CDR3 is TGTGCCACCAGCACCCGGGGGAGGGAAAGTATAGATACGCAGTATTTT.

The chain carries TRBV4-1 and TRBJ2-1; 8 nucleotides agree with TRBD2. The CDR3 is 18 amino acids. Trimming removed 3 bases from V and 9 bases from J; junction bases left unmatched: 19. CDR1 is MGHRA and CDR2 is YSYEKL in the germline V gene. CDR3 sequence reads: CASSQVAGGDLSYPEQFF. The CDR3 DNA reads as TGCGCCAGCAGCCAGGTGGCGGGGGGCGACTTGAGCTATCCTGAGCAGTTCTTC.

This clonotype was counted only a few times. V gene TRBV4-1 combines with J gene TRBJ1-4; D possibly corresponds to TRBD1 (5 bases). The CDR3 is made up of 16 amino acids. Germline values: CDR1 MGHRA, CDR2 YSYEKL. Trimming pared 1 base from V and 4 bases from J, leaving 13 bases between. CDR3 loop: CASSQVDGTHNEKLFF. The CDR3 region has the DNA TGCGCCAGCAGCCAAGTGGATGGGACGCATAATGAAAAACTGTTTTTT.

The CDR3 spells CASSFHLGDNEQFF. DNA of the CDR3: TGTGCCAGCAGCTTCCACCTAGGGGACAATGAGCAGTTCTTC. The chain combines TRBV7-2 with TRBJ2-1; the D gene is possibly TRBD1 (5 bases). This CDR3 region has 14 residues. Between the trimmed V and J ends, which lost 3 bases and 5 bases, there was a span of 11 bases. Germline V lookup: CDR1 SGHTA, CDR2 FQGNSA.